Listed below are T cell receptor beta chains from one sample, sequenced in a study of cytomegalovirus exposure and HLA in healthy donors. The repertoire was sequenced with immunoSEQ multiplex PCR; TCRdb's copy has only in-frame clones and lacks some. The sample shows 90,000 to 120,000 clones, 70% to 85% of them seen only once. The specimen was PBMCs. Receptor source: a woman aged 40 to 50 in good health and CMV-seronegative. Both conserved end residues are part of each CDR3. D genes are given only for firm matches. A row's size may be missing; if present it is once, few, many or a size class.

J	D	V	size	DNA	CDR3
TRBJ2-1	TRBD1	TRBV4-3	NA	TGCGCCAGCAGCCGGGGGGACAGGGGGCTCAATGAGCAGTTCTTC	CASSRGDRGLNEQFF
TRBJ2-2	TRBD2	TRBV5-1	NA	TGCGCCAGCAGCTTGTTTGCTAGCGGGGTCGCCGGGGAGCTGTTTTTT	CASSLFASGVAGELFF
TRBJ2-7	TRBD2	TRBV28	NA	TGTGCCAGCAGCCCGACTAGCGGAGCATCCTACGAGCAGTACTTC	CASSPTSGASYEQYF
TRBJ2-7	TRBD1	TRBV30	NA	TGTGCCTGGAGTGAGCAGGGGGCGACCTACGAGCAGTACTTC	CAWSEQGATYEQYF
TRBJ1-6	NA	TRBV27	NA	TGTGCCAGCAGTTTATCGAGACAGCGCAATTCACCCCTCCACTTT	CASSLSRQRNSPLHF
TRBJ1-6	NA	TRBV6-1	NA	TGTGCCAGCAGTGAAGGTCTTGAGTCACCCCTCCACTTT	CASSEGLESPLHF
TRBJ1-5	TRBD1	TRBV19	NA	TGTGCCAGTAGCACCCAGGGACAGGGGGAAAATCAGCCCCAGCATTTT	CASSTQGQGENQPQHF
TRBJ2-2	NA	TRBV10-3	NA	TGTGCCATCAAGGCTGGGGAGGACACCGGGGAGCTGTTTTTT	CAIKAGEDTGELFF
TRBJ1-2	NA	TRBV7-9	NA	TGTGCCAGTACCCAGAGGACCCAGGGCAATGGCTACACCTTC	CASTQRTQGNGYTF
TRBJ2-3	NA	TRBV5-1	few	TGCGCCAGCAGCTTGGTTGGGGGGTGGACAGATACGCAGTATTTT	CASSLVGGWTDTQYF
TRBJ2-2	NA	TRBV7-9	NA	TGTGCCAGCACCCAACAGACCGGGGAGCTGTTTTTT	CASTQQTGELFF
TRBJ1-6	TRBD1	TRBV5-6	NA	TGTGCCAGCAGCTATGGACAGGGGGAGGGTTCACCCCTCCACTTT	CASSYGQGEGSPLHF
TRBJ2-1	TRBD2	TRBV7-2	few	TGTGCCAGCAGCTTGGGCGGGAGGCTCTACAATGAGCAGTTCTTC	CASSLGGRLYNEQFF
TRBJ1-5	TRBD1	TRBV4-3	NA	TGCGCCAGCAGCCAGGACAGGGGTAATCAGCCCCAGCATTTT	CASSQDRGNQPQHF
TRBJ1-1	NA	TRBV14	NA	TGTGCCAGCAGCCGCGCCGGGGGGTTGGTCACTGAAGCTTTCTTT	CASSRAGGLVTEAFF
TRBJ2-7	NA	TRBV28	NA	TGTGCCAGCAGTTTCCCGACTAGAGTAGAGGACTACGAGCAGTACTTC	CASSFPTRVEDYEQYF
TRBJ1-3	NA	TRBV9	NA	TGTGCCAGCAGCGTAGAGTACACCCTTGGAAACACCATATATTTT	CASSVEYTLGNTIYF
TRBJ1-4	TRBD1	TRBV27	NA	TGTGCCAGCAGTCCCGGACAGGGCCCTGCAACTAATGAAAAACTGTTTTTT	CASSPGQGPATNEKLFF
TRBJ1-4	NA	TRBV7-6	NA	TGTGCCAGCAGCTTAAGGACAGCAGAAAAACTGTTTTTT	CASSLRTAEKLFF
TRBJ1-4	TRBD1	TRBV18	NA	TGTGCCAGCTCCAAGGGACAGGGTAATGAAAAACTGTTTTTT	CASSKGQGNEKLFF
TRBJ1-5	NA	TRBV6-5	NA	TGTGCCAGCAGATTATTCGGGGGAAGCAATCAGCCCCAGCATTTT	CASRLFGGSNQPQHF
TRBJ2-5	TRBD2	TRBV4-2	NA	TGTGCCAGCAGCCAAGATAAGGGGACTAGCGGTGGATCACAAGAGACCCAGTACTTC	CASSQDKGTSGGSQETQYF
TRBJ1-5	TRBD1	TRBV7-2	NA	TGTGCCAGCAGCCCCGGGGACAGGGGTACCAATCAGCCCCAGCATTTT	CASSPGDRGTNQPQHF
TRBJ1-2	NA	TRBV7-2	NA	TGTGCCAGCAGCCTCCTGGCAGGCTATGGCTACACCTTC	CASSLLAGYGYTF
TRBJ2-1	NA	TRBV10-2	NA	TGCGCCAGCAGTGAAGGGGTCGGGAGCTCCTACAATGAGCAGTTCTTC	CASSEGVGSSYNEQFF
TRBJ2-7	NA	TRBV18	NA	TGTGCCAGCCGGGGGACAGCGTCCTACGAGCAGTACTTC	CASRGTASYEQYF
TRBJ1-2	TRBD1	TRBV5-4	NA	TGTGCCAGCAGCTTGCCGGGACAGGGAAACTATGGCTACACCTTC	CASSLPGQGNYGYTF
TRBJ2-5	NA	TRBV28	NA	TGTGCCAGCAGTTTATTGGGAGGGGGCCAAGAGACCCAGTACTTC	CASSLLGGGQETQYF
TRBJ2-2	TRBD1	TRBV5-6	few	TGTGCCAGCAGCTTCCGGGACAGGGGTACCGGGGAGCTGTTTTTT	CASSFRDRGTGELFF
TRBJ1-6	TRBD1	TRBV7-2	once	TGTGCCAGCAGCTTAGCAGGGGGCAATTCACCCCTCCACTTT	CASSLAGGNSPLHF